The T cell receptor (beta chain) described here comes from a study of blood T cell repertoires in COVID-19. Study in general: Acute and convalescent COVID-19 specimens originated in the United States, Italy and Spain. The analysed material was cDNA or gDNA that came from T cells, B-cell-depleted T cells, or PBMCs.

In the authors' methods: Amplifying reference gene primers gave estimates of nucleated cell counts. Using immunoSEQ multiplex PCR, the repertoire was profiled, and TCRdb retains in-frame clones only, with some absent. V, J and clone size were drawn from that table, and D and trimming were deduced from the DNA. The table includes hundreds of thousands of clones, 65% to 90% detected once. From germline, CDR1 is KGHDR and CDR2 SFDVKD. This CDR3 has 14 residues. The junction had 3 bases not matched to a gene; V was cut back by 5 bases and J by 6 bases. One Seattle source followed patients from active infection through their disease course.

The sequence derives from a woman aged 70 to 79 with COVID-19, enrolled during active disease. This sequence joins TRBV24-1 and TRBJ2-2, with 9 bases identical to TRBD1. The specimen sequenced was peripheral blood. CDR3 residues: CATSVTGGAGELFF. Here the CDR3 DNA reads TGTGCCACCAGTGTGACAGGGGGAGCCGGGGAGCTGTTTTTT.